The rows below give T cell receptor beta chains drawn from one sample of a study of human T cells and chemical hapten exposure. MiXCR was run by TCRdb on the RACE reads, yielding one entry per CDR3 protein. The table lists some 380,000 distinct CDR3 sequences, around 5% of them singletons. This material consisted of whole blood, taken in connection with sensitization to the hapten diphenylcyclopropenone (DPC). The receptors here all came from a woman in her forties or fifties with alopecia areata. Some clones in this sample may be carry-over from other donors' samples. The conserved cysteine and the conserved F or W are not part of the CDR3 here. Size is omitted from some rows. Given values are once, few, many or a class for expanded clones.

clone size | J gene | V gene | CDR3 protein
many | TRBJ1-3 | TRBV9 | ASSVGSLSGNTIY
few | TRBJ2-3 | TRBV28 | ASSSPASGRDTQY
- | TRBJ2-7 | TRBV10-2 | ASSEGRGRYEQY
few | TRBJ1-1 | TRBV7-9 | ASSLGEAMNTEAF
few | TRBJ2-5 | TRBV9 | ASSVDEGQTPEGTQY
few | TRBJ1-1 | TRBV7-2 | ASSPTMEAF
- | TRBJ2-7 | TRBV7-8 | TSSSKRAGYGQY
many | TRBJ1-5 | TRBV10-2 | ASSEPREGRQPQH
many | TRBJ1-6 | TRBV20-1 | SARRIGTGGSRTNSPLH
few | TRBJ1-1 | TRBV5-1 | ASSGGRSKETEAF
many | TRBJ2-5 | TRBV25-1 | ASSKYAGETQY
many | TRBJ1-5 | TRBV20-1 | SVPRSGNQPQH
many | TRBJ2-7 | TRBV7-8 | ASSPPRSLYEQY
many | TRBJ1-5 | TRBV2 | ASSASRGNQPQH
- | TRBJ1-5 | TRBV30 | AWSKGSNQPQH
many | TRBJ2-5 | TRBV7-2 | ASSLKAGGLETQY
many | TRBJ2-3 | TRBV11-3 | ASSRRGAPTDTQY
many | TRBJ2-7 | TRBV4-2 | ASRDSSGDYEQY
- | TRBJ2-7 | TRBV28 | ASSPGSPGEQY
many | TRBJ2-3 | TRBV24-1 | ATSDSGTDTQY
few | TRBJ1-4 | TRBV6-1 | ASSAFDRATNEKLF
few | TRBJ2-7 | TRBV6-1 | ASSVRSYEQY
few | TRBJ2-7 | TRBV12-3/TRBV12-4 | ASSFWRGRNEQY
many | TRBJ2-3 | TRBV5-4 | ASSLWDSGGDTQY
many | TRBJ1-2 | TRBV14 | ASSQSRTGNYGYT
many | TRBJ2-1 | TRBV13 | ASSSDVSNNEQF
- | TRBJ2-3 | TRBV10-3 | VISESTGPDTQY
few | TRBJ1-1 | TRBV7-2 | ASSLILGADAAF
many | TRBJ1-5 | TRBV2 | ASSQGQGIQPQH
few | TRBJ2-3 | TRBV9 | ASSVATTASTDTQY
many | TRBJ1-6 | TRBV7-9 | ASRLQGVNSPLH
many | TRBJ2-3 | TRBV7-2 | ASSLAGQITDTQY
many | TRBJ1-1 | TRBV27 | ASFDNTEAF
few | TRBJ2-5 | TRBV27 | ASSLGNREETQY
many | TRBJ2-1 | TRBV28 | ASSLLRDTSSYNEQF
many | TRBJ2-3 | TRBV7-9 | ASSLEGSIDTQY
many | TRBJ2-3 | TRBV7-9 | ASSPAPTDTDTQY